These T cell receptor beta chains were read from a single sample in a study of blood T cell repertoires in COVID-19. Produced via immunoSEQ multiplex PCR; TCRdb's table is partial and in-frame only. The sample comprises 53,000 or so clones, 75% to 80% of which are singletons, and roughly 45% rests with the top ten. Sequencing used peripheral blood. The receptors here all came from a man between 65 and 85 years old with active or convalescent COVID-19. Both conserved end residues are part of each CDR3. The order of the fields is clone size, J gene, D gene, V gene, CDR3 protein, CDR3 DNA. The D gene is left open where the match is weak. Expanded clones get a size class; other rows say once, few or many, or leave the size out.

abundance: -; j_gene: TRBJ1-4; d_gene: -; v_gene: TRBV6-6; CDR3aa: CASSVRPGGEKLFF; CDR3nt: TGTGCCAGCAGTGTTCGTCCCGGAGGGGAAAAACTGTTTTTT
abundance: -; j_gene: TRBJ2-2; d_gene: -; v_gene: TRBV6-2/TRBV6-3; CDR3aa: CASSYRSLGELFF; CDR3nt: TGTGCCAGCAGTTACCGGTCCCTCGGGGAGCTGTTTTTT
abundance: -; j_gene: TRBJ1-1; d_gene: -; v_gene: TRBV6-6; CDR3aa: CASSYSHTGNTEAFF; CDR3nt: TGTGCCAGCAGTTACTCCCACACAGGGAACACTGAAGCTTTCTTT
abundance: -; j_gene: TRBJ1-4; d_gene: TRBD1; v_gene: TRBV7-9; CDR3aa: CASSFRQGEVEKLFF; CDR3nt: TGTGCCAGCAGCTTCCGACAGGGGGAGGTTGAAAAACTGTTTTTT
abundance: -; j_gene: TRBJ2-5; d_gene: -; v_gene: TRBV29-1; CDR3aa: CSVEDRSGYPLETQYF; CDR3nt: TGCAGCGTTGAAGATAGGAGCGGCTACCCTTTGGAGACCCAGTACTTC
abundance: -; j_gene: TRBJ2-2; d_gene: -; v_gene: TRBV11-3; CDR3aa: CASSFAVNTGELFF; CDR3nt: TGTGCCAGTTCGTTCGCAGTGAACACCGGGGAGCTGTTTTTT
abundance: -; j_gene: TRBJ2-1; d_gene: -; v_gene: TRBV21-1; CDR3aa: CARQGSEQFF; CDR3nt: TGTGCCAGACAGGGGTCTGAGCAGTTCTTC
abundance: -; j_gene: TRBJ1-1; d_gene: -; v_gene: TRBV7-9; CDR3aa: CASTLGGTEAFF; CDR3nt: TGTGCCAGCACCCTAGGTGGCACTGAAGCTTTCTTT
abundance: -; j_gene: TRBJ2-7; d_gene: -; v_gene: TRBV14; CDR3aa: CASSLHSEQYF; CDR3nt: TGTGCCAGCAGCCTTCATTCCGAGCAGTACTTC
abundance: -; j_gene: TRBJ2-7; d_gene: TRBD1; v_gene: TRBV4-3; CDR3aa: CASSRTTGGPYEQYF; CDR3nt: TGCGCCAGCAGCCGGACGACAGGGGGCCCCTACGAGCAGTACTTC
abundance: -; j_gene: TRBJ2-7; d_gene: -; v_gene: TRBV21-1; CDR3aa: CASSEGRQTYEQYF; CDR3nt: TGTGCCAGCAGCGAAGGGCGACAGACTTACGAGCAGTACTTC
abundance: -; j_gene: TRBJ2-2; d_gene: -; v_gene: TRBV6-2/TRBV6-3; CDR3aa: CASSYMRGELFF; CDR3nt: TGTGCCAGCAGTTACATGAGGGGGGAGCTGTTTTTT
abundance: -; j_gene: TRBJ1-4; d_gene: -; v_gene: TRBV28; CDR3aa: CASSLSGPSHEKLFF; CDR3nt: TGTGCCAGCAGTTTATCAGGCCCGTCTCATGAAAAACTGTTTTTT
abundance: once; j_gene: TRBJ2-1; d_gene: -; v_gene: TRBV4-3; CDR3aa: CASSQDRRDEQFF; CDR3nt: TGCGCCAGCAGCCAAGATAGGCGGGATGAGCAGTTCTTC
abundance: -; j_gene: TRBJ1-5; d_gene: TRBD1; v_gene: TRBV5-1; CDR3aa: CASRTGTGNQPQHF; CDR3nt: TGCGCCAGCAGAACCGGGACAGGTAATCAGCCCCAGCATTTT
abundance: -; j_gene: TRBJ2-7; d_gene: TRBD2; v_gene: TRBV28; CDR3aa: CASSAGTRGEQYF; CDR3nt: TGTGCCAGCAGCGCCGGGACTAGGGGCGAGCAGTACTTC